The 11 T cell receptor beta chains reported below all come from one sample, sequenced in a study of cytomegalovirus exposure and HLA in healthy donors. The PCR ran on 60 Vbeta and 13 Jbeta primers. This table comes from immunoSEQ multiplex PCR, and its TCRdb copy is limited to in-frame clones, with some not included. The sample holds roughly 40,000 clones; more than 65% are singletons and the top ten take around 3%. The specimen sequenced was PBMCs. These receptors all stem from a man aged 45 to 65 in good health and CMV-seronegative.

The gene calls are TRBV28 and TRBJ1-2, with TRBD1 matching over 7 bases. The CDR3 runs 12 residues. The junction had 6 bases not matched to a gene; V was cut back by 5 bases and J by 9 bases. Germline V gives CDR1 MDHEN, CDR2 SYDVKM. CDR3 DNA sequence: TGTGCCAGCAGTCCTGTGACAGGGCGCTACACCTTC. Translating gives CASSPVTGRYTF.

On this clone: Germline and junction disagree at one end, which may indicate a read error. Other DNA sequences in this specimen translate into the identical CDR3. The chain couples TRBV9 to TRBJ1-3, with D perhaps TRBD1 (5 bases). The CDR3 has 14 residues. Germline V gives CDR1 SGDLS, CDR2 YYNGEE. The CDR3 loop is CASSGEGLRNTIYF. The CDR3 nucleotides are TGTGCCAGTAGCGGGGAGGGGTTAAGGAACACCATATATTTT. Full variable domain (rest looked up from reference TRBV9 and TRBJ1-3): DSGVTQTPKHLITATGQRVTLRCSPRSGDLSVYWYQQSLDQGLQFLIQYYNGEERAKGNILERFSAQQFPDLHSELNLSSLELGDSALYFCASSGEGLRNTIYFGEGSWLTVV.

This chain links TRBV7-3 with TRBJ2-2, with 8 bases aligning to TRBD2. Trimming at V came to 3 bases and at J to 0 bases, leaving 6 bases not matched to a gene. Germline loops: CDR1 SGHTA, CDR2 FQGTGA. The CDR3 contains 17 residues. The CDR3 sequence is CASSFLSGKANTGELFF. CDR3 in DNA: TGTGCCAGCAGCTTCCTTAGCGGGAAAGCGAACACCGGGGAGCTGTTTTTT.

The chain combines TRBV25-1 with TRBJ2-2; TRBD2 agrees at 7 bases. The germline V gene encodes CDR1 MGHDK and CDR2 SYGVNS. Trimming cost V 3 bases and J 5 bases; bases outside gene matches: 12. This CDR3 is 17 amino acids long. CDR3 region: CASSDPGVAGKTGELFF. The DNA for the CDR3 is TGTGCCAGCAGTGATCCCGGAGTAGCGGGTAAAACCGGGGAGCTGTTTTTT.

The chain couples TRBV18 to TRBJ1-1; no definite D call. Between the trimmed V and J ends, which lost 8 bases and 1 base, there was a span of 8 bases. There are 12 residues in the CDR3. CDR1 KGHSH and CDR2 LQKENI come from the germline V gene. The CDR3 here is CASTSQNTEAFF. The DNA of the CDR3 is TGTGCCAGCACCTCACAGAACACTGAAGCTTTCTTT. The variable domain in full, with the rest retrieved from reference TRBV18 and TRBJ1-1, is NAGVMQNPRHLVRRRGQEARLRCSPMKGHSHVYWYRQLPEEGLKFMVYLQKENIIDESGMPKERFSAEFPKEGPSILRIQQVVRGDSAAYFCASTSQNTEAFFGQGTRLTVV.

The rearrangement joins TRBV28 to TRBJ2-2, with D unclear. Trimming pared 4 bases from V and 6 bases from J, leaving 3 bases between. CDR1 is MDHEN, CDR2 SYDVKM, per germline. This CDR3 contains 11 residues. CDR3 residues: CASSSSGELFF. The CDR3 nucleotides read TGTGCCAGCAGTTCATCCGGGGAGCTGTTTTTT.

The CDR3 coding sequence is TGTGCCAGTACCGATGGGAGCTACGAGCAGTACTTC. Its protein is CASTDGSYEQYF. The V call is TRBV6-1, the J call TRBJ2-7; D might be TRBD2 (5 bases). The germline CDR1 and CDR2 sequences are MNHNS and SASEGT. Trimming took 9 bases from V and 3 from J, leaving 12 bases between them. The CDR3 has 12 residues.

This clone came up once. This chain connects TRBV2 to TRBJ1-6, with 8 bases fitting TRBD1. The CDR3 is made up of 16 amino acids. Trimming cost V 3 bases and J 8 bases; bases outside gene matches: 9. CDR1 is SNHLY, CDR2 FYNNEI, per germline. DNA of the CDR3: TGTGCCAGCAGTGACCCCTCAGGGGGCGGGTATTCACCCCTCCACTTT. Its translation is CASSDPSGGGYSPLHF.

This clone was detected only a few times. The chain recombines TRBV5-8 with TRBJ2-2; the D is unclear. This CDR3 comprises 15 residues. The germline V gene encodes CDR1 SGHTS and CDR2 YDEGEE. Trimming removed 2 bases at V and 0 bases at J, with 8 bases between. The CDR3 DNA sequence: TGTGCCAGCAGCTTAAGAGGAGCGAACACCGGGGAGCTGTTTTTT. Its translation is CASSLRGANTGELFF.

The chain uses TRBV9 and TRBJ2-3; the D gene is possibly TRBD2 (5 bases). Deletions cut 4 bases from V and 6 bases from J, with 12 bases between. This CDR3 is built from 13 residues. In germline, CDR1 is SGDLS, CDR2 YYNGEE. The CDR3 here is CASSRNPGDTQYF. The CDR3 coding sequence is TGTGCCAGCAGCCGAAACCCGGGGGATACGCAGTATTTT.

The V call is TRBV9, the J call TRBJ2-3; D not resolved. In germline, CDR1 is SGDLS, CDR2 YYNGEE. V dropped 0 bases and J dropped 0 bases, with 8 bases sitting between them. This CDR3 has 15 residues. CDR3 sequence reads: CASSVVPTSTDTQYF. Written as DNA, the CDR3 is TGTGCCAGCAGCGTAGTTCCGACTAGCACAGATACGCAGTATTTT.